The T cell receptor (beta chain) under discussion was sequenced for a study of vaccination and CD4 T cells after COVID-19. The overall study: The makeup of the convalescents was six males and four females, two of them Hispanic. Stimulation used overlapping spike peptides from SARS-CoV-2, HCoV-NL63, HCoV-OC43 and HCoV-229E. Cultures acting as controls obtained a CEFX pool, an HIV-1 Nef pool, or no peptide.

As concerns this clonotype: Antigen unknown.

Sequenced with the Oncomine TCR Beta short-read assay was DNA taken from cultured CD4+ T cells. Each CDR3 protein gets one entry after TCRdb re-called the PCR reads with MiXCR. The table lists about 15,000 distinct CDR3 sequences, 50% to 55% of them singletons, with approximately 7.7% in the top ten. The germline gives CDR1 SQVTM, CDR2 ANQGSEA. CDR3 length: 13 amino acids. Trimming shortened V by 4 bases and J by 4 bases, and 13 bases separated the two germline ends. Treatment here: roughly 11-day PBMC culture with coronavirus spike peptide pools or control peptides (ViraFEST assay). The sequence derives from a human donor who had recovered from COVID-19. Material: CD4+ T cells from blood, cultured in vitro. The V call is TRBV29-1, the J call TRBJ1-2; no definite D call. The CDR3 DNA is TGCAGCGTTGGACACCGCTTAACCTATGGCTACACCTTC. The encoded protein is CSVGHRLTYGYTF.